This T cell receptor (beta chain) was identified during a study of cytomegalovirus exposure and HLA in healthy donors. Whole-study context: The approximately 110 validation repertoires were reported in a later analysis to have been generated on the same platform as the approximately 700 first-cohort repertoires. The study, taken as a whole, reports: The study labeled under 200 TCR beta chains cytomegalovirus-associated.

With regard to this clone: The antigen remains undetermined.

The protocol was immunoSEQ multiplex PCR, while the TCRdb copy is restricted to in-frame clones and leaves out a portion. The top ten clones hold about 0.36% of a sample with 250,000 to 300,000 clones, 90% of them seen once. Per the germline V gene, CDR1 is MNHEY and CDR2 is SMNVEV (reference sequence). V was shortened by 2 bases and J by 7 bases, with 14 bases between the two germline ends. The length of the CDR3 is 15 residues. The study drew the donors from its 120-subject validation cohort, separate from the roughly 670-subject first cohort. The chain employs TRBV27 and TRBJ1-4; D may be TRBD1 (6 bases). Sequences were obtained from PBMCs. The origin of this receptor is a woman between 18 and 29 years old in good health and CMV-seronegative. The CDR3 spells CASSLGAGESEKLFF. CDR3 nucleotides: TGTGCCAGCAGTTTAGGCGCAGGGGAATCTGAAAAACTGTTTTTT. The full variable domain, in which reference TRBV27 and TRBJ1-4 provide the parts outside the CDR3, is EAQVTQNPRYLITVTGKKLTVTCSQNMNHEYMSWYRQDPGLGLRQIYYSMNVEVTDKGDVPEGYKVSRKEKRNFPLILESPSPNQTSLYFCASSLGAGESEKLFFGSGTQLSVL.